This passage covers 5 T cell receptor beta chains from one sample sequenced in a study of early T cells in non-severe SARS-CoV-2 infection. One entry per CDR3 protein results from TCRdb running MiXCR on the 5' RACE reads. In the table there are approximately 69,000 distinct CDR3 sequences, roughly 11% of which are singletons. The sequencing used whole blood, collected at baseline. These receptors were taken from an adult who was a healthcare worker with PCR-confirmed SARS-CoV-2 infection or an uninfected control (not recorded which).

Only a few counts were recorded for this clonotype. The V call is TRBV9, the J call TRBJ2-5; D call uncertain. The CDR3 spans 17 residues. The ends were cut back, 4 bases at V and 0 bases at J, with 19 bases in the middle. The germline gives CDR1 SGDLS, CDR2 YYNGEE. The DNA for the CDR3 is TGTGCCAGCAGCCCTCAGGACGGACCTGTGTACCAAGAGACCCAGTACTTC. Protein: CASSPQDGPVYQETQYF.

V usage is TRBV20-1 and J usage is TRBJ1-4; perhaps TRBD1 as D (6 bases). Germline assignment: CDR1 DFQATT and CDR2 SNEGSKA (reference sequence). The V end was cut by 2 bases, the J end by 5 bases, with 12 bases between. CDR3 size: 14 residues. CDR3 loop: CSARRGLGNEKLFF. The CDR3 bases are TGCAGTGCTAGACGGGGGCTTGGAAATGAAAAACTGTTTTTT.

The rearrangement links TRBV5-1 to TRBJ2-3, with 12 nucleotides matching TRBD2. Germline CDR1 SGHRS, CDR2 YFSETQ. V gave up 7 bases and J gave up 5 bases; unmatched junction bases: 5. The CDR3 has 14 residues. Written as DNA, the CDR3 is TGCGCCAGCTGTCTAGCGGGGGGGAAAGATACGCAGTATTTT. It translates to CASCLAGGKDTQYF.

This clonotype has at least ten counts. The chain links TRBV5-1 to TRBJ2-1, with D possibly being TRBD1 (6 bases). V lost 2 bases and J lost 8, with 20 bases in between. There are 16 residues in the CDR3. In germline, CDR1 is SGHRS, CDR2 YFSETQ. The CDR3 loop reads CASSFTGITLPDEQFF. The CDR3 DNA is TGCGCCAGCAGCTTTACAGGGATCACCCTTCCCGATGAGCAGTTCTTC.

This sequence joins TRBV7-9 and TRBJ1-2; 8 bases are a match to TRBD1. The CDR3 runs 14 residues. Per the germline V gene, CDR1 is SEHNR and CDR2 is FQNEAQ (reference sequence). Unmatched junction bases numbered 8, after V lost 7 bases and J lost 4 bases. This CDR3 reads CASTATGGSYGYTF. The CDR3 region has the DNA TGTGCCAGCACTGCAACAGGGGGAAGCTATGGCTACACCTTC.